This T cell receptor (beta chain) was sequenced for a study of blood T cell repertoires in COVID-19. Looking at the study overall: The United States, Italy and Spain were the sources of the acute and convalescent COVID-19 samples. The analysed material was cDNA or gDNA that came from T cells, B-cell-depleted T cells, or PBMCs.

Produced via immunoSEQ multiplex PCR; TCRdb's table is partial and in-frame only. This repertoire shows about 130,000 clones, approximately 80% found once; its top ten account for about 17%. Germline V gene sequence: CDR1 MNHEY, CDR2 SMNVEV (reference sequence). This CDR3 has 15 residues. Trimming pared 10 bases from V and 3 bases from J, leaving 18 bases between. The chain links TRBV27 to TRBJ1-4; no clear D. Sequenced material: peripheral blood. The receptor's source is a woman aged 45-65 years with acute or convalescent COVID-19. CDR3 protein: CATHPRGGPNEKLFF. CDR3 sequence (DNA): TGTGCCACCCACCCTCGAGGAGGACCTAATGAAAAACTGTTTTTT.